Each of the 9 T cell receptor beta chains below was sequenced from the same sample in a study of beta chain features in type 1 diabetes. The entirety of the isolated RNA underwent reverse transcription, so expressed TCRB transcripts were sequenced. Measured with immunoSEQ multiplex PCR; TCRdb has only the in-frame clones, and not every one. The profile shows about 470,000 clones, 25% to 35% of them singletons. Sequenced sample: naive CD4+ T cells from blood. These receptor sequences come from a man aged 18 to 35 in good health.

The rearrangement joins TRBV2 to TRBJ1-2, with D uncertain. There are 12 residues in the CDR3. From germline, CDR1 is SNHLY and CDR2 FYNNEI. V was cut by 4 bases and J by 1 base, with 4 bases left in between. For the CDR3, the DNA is TGTGCCAGCAGTGCGGATAACTATGGCTACACCTTC. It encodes CASSADNYGYTF.

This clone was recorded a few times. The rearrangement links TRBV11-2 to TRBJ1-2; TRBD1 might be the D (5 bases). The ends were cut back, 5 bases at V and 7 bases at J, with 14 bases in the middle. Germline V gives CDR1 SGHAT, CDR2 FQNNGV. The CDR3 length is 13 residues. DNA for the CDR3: TGTGCCAGCAGCCCCTCCCCAGGGTCTGGCTACACCTTC. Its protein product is CASSPSPGSGYTF.

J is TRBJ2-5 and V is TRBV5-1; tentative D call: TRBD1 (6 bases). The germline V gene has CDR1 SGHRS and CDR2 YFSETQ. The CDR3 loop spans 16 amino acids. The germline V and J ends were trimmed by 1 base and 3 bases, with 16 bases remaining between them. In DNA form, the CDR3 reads TGCGCCAGCAGCTTGATGGGAACAGGGATTGAAGAGACCCAGTACTTC. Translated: CASSLMGTGIEETQYF. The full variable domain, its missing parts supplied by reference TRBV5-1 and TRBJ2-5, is KAGVTQTPRYLIKTRGQQVTLSCSPISGHRSVSWYQQTPGQGLQFLFEYFSETQRNKGNFPGRFSGRQFSNSRSEMNVSTLELGDSALYLCASSLMGTGIEETQYFGPGTRLLVL.

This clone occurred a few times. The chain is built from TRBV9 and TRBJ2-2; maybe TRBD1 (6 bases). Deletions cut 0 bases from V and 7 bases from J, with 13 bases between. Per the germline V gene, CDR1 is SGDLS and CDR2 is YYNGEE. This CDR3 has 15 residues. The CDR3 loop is CASSVEDRVGGELFF. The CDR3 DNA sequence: TGTGCCAGCAGCGTAGAGGACAGAGTGGGCGGGGAGCTGTTTTTT.

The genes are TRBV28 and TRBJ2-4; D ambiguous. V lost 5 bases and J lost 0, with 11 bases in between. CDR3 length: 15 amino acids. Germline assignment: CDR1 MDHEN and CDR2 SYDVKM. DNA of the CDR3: TGTGCCAGCAGTCCCCCGACGATAGCCAAAAACATTCAGTACTTC. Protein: CASSPPTIAKNIQYF.

The CDR3 loop reads CSALRSEQYF. The CDR3 region has the DNA TGCAGTGCTCTACGGTCCGAGCAGTACTTC. This sequence joins TRBV20-1 and TRBJ2-7; D call uncertain. The CDR3 runs 10 residues. Looked up from germline, CDR1 is DFQATT and CDR2 is SNEGSKA (reference sequence). The V end was cut by 5 bases, the J end by 6 bases, with 8 bases between.

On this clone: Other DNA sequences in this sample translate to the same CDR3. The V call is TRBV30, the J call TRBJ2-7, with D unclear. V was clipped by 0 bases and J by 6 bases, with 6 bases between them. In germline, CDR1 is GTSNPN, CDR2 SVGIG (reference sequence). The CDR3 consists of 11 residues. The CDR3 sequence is CAWSVSSEQYF. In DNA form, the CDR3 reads TGTGCCTGGAGTGTAAGCTCCGAGCAGTACTTC.

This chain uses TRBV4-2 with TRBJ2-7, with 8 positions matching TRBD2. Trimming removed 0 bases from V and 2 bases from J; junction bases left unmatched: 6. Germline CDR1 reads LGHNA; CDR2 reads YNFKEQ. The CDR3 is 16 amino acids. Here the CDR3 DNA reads TGTGCCAGCAGCCAAGACCAGCGGGGGTTGACCTACGAGCAGTACTTC. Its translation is CASSQDQRGLTYEQYF.

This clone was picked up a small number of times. This CDR3 reads CASTMGLAVNTGELFF. The CDR3 DNA reads as TGTGCCAGCACCATGGGACTAGCGGTGAACACCGGGGAGCTGTTTTTT. The chain uses TRBV7-2 and TRBJ2-2; TRBD2 matches at 11 bases. Losses at the gene ends were 7 bases for V and 1 base for J; bases not matched to a gene: 5. The CDR3 runs to 16 residues. CDR1 SGHTA and CDR2 FQGNSA come from the germline V gene.